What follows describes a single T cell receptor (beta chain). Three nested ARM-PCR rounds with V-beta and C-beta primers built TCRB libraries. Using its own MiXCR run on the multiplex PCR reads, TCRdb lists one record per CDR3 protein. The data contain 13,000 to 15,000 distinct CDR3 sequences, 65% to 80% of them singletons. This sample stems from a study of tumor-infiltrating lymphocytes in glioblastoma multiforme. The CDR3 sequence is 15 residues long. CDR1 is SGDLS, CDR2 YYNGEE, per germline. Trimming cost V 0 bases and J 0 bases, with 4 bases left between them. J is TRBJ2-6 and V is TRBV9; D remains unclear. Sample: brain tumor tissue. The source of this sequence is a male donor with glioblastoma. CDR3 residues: CASSVGSSGANVLTF. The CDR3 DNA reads TGTGCCAGCAGCGTAGGGAGCTCTGGGGCCAACGTCCTGACTTTC.